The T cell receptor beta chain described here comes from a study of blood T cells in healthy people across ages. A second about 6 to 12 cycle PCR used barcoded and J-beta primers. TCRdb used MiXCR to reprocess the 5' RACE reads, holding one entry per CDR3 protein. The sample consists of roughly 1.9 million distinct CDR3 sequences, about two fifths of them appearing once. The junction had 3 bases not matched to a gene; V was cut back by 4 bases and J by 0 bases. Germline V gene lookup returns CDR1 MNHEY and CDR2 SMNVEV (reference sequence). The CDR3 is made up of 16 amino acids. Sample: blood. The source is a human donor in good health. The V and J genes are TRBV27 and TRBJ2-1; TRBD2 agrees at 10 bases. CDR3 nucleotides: TGTGCCAGCAGTTCCCCTAGCGGGGGCTCCTACAATGAGCAGTTCTTC. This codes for CASSSPSGGSYNEQFF.